These T cell receptor beta chains were read from a single sample in a study of cytomegalovirus exposure and HLA in healthy donors. Profiling relied on immunoSEQ multiplex PCR, and the TCRdb table lists in-frame clones only, not all of them. The table includes over 150,000 clones, about three quarters detected once. What was sequenced was PBMCs. The receptors originated from a woman between 40 and 55 years old in good health and CMV-seropositive. CDR3s include the opening cysteine and the closing phenylalanine or tryptophan. The order of the fields is V gene, CDR3 length, J gene, CDR3 protein.

>TRBV7-8|16|TRBJ1-1
CASSLAYKGQNTEAFF
>TRBV11-3|17|TRBJ1-4
CASSPGRAVTTNEKLFF
>TRBV6-6|14|TRBJ1-2
CASRTAGSDYGYTF
>TRBV11-2|17|TRBJ2-1
CASSLVGGGAVDNEQFF
>TRBV5-1|17|TRBJ1-1
CASSSSPRTGGGTEAFF
>TRBV6-5|12|TRBJ2-7
CASSSSSYEQYF
>TRBV30|15|TRBJ1-1
CAWSSRLLANTEAFF
>TRBV28|14|TRBJ1-2
CASSSSTANYGYTF
>TRBV28|13|TRBJ1-1
CASRDRPNTEAFF
>TRBV19|12|TRBJ1-6
CASSLGGSPLHF
>TRBV30|11|TRBJ1-1
CAWTGYGEAFF
>TRBV7-9|14|TRBJ1-4
CASSWGQQQGKLFF
>TRBV7-2|14|TRBJ1-2
CASKPGQGNYGYTF
>TRBV5-1|14|TRBJ2-3
CASSPGTDTDTQYF
>TRBV29-1|11|TRBJ1-2
CSVGPNYGYTF
>TRBV5-5|18|TRBJ2-6
CASSLAGQGVSGANVLTF
>TRBV6-6|14|TRBJ2-7
CASKPSEKSYEQYF
>TRBV18|16|TRBJ1-3
CASSPPGQAAGNTIYF
>TRBV6-1|12|TRBJ2-5
CASRGGVRPQYF
>TRBV19|17|TRBJ1-1
CASRPRTGGDMNTEAFF
>TRBV10-1|15|TRBJ2-2
CASSVSRVRAGELFF
>TRBV30|13|TRBJ2-3
CAWRRGGKDTQYF
>TRBV18|17|TRBJ2-7
CASSPQHGGQGTREQYF
>TRBV6-6|12|TRBJ1-1
CAGGASATGAFF
>TRBV10-3|12|TRBJ2-7
CAISEGQSEQYF
>TRBV18|14|TRBJ1-1
CASSQSRSNTEAFF
>TRBV18|12|TRBJ2-2
CASSPLSGELFF
>TRBV2|15|TRBJ2-2
CASSEFRAGTGELFF
>TRBV7-9|14|TRBJ2-2
CASSPGVNTGELFF
>TRBV9|14|TRBJ2-7
CASSAVGQPYEQYF
>TRBV6-5|14|TRBJ1-4
CASSPGQGPEKLFF
>TRBV6-6|14|TRBJ2-3
CASRKRGLTDTQYF
>TRBV4-2|13|TRBJ2-1
CASSAGFYNEQFF
>TRBV18|13|TRBJ1-2
CASSPISGEGYTF
>TRBV5-4|17|TRBJ2-7
CASSQIQQEDLAYEQYF
>TRBV6-6|11|TRBJ2-1
CASSPRGEQFF
>TRBV6-5|15|TRBJ2-5
CASSYGLAGGETQYF
>TRBV11-3|19|TRBJ2-2
CASRRGASGRRGDTGELFF
>TRBV18|16|TRBJ2-2
CASSSGDRLNTGELFF
>TRBV29-1|13|TRBJ1-2
CSADGRDDYGYTF
>TRBV7-6|14|TRBJ2-2
CASSDSPNTGELFF
>TRBV5-1|15|TRBJ2-6
CASNPDRSGANVLTF
>TRBV7-9|15|TRBJ2-1
CASSLLGGASNEQFF
>TRBV4-3|17|TRBJ2-1
CASSLSAGGAAYNEQFF
>TRBV5-1|15|TRBJ2-3
CASSTLAGGPNTQYF
>TRBV18|16|TRBJ2-1
CASSPRDRGASNEQFF
>TRBV15|15|TRBJ2-5
CATSRGRVQIETQYF
>TRBV6-5|15|TRBJ2-2
CASSTGGENTGELFF
>TRBV4-3|15|TRBJ2-7
CASSQDLAFPYEQYF